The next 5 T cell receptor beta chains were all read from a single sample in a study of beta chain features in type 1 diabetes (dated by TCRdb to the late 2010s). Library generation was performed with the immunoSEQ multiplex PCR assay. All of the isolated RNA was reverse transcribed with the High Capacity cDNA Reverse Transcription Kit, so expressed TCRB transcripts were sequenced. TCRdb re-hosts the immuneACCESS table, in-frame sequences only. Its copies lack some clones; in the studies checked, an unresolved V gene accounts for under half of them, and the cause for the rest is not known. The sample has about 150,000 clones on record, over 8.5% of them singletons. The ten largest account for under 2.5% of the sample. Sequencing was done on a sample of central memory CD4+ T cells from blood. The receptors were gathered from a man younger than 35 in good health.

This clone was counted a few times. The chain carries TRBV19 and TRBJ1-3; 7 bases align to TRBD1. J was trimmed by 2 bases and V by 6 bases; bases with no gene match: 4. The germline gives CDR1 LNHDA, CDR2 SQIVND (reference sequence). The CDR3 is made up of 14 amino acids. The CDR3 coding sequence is TGTGCCAGTAGAGACAGGGACGCTGGAAACACCATATATTTT. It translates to CASRDRDAGNTIYF.

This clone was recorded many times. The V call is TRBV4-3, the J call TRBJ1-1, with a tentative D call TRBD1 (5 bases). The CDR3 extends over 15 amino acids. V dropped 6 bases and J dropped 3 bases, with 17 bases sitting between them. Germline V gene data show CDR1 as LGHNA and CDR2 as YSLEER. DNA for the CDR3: TGCGCCAGCAGTCAGTGGGGGATGGGGGACACTGAAGCTTTCTTT. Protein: CASSQWGMGDTEAFF.

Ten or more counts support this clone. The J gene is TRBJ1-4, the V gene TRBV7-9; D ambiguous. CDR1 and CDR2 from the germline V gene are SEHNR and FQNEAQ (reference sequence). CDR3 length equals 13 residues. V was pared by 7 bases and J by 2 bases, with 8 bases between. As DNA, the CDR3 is TGTGCCAGCACCTGGGGTACTAATGAAAAACTGTTTTTT. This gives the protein CASTWGTNEKLFF.

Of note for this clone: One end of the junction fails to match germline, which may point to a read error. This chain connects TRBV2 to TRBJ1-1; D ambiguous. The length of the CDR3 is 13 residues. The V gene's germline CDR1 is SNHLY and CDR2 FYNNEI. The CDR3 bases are TGTGCCAGCAGAGAAGACGGAAACACTGAAGCTTTCTTT. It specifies CASREDGNTEAFF.

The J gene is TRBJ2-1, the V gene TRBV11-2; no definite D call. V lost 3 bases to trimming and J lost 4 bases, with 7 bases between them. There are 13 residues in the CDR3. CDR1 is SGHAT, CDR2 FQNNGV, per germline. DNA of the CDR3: TGTGCCAGCAGCTTTGGGCTATACAATGAGCAGTTCTTC. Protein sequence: CASSFGLYNEQFF.